This T cell receptor beta chain was observed in a study of Graves' ophthalmopathy and Graves' hyperthyroidism. Overall study results and limits: Most expanded clonotypes in thyroid above 0.001 frequency also showed up in blood. Ophthalmopathy versus stable hyperthyroidism: 13-signature model gave around 86% sensitivity, 75% to 82% specificity.

Aged 18 to 65, the patients with hyperthyroidism had under 2 months' duration and were newly diagnosed. Researchers took RNA transcripts and amplified TCR beta CDR3 regions from them. HTBI primers served in a first-round RT-PCR, which a second-round multiplex PCR followed. TCRdb used MiXCR to reprocess the multiplex PCR reads, holding one entry per CDR3 protein. The repertoire has roughly 600,000 distinct CDR3 sequences, about 35% of them found once; the top ten carry 3.5% to 5%. This CDR3 has 14 residues. Germline V gene data show CDR1 as ENHRY and CDR2 as SYGVKD. Trimming left V 7 bases short and J 0 bases short, with 9 bases between. In this sample, this clonotype turned up many times. The antigen remains unidentified.

The chain links TRBV10-3 to TRBJ2-2; possible D gene TRBD2, 6 bases. The specimen sequenced was peripheral blood or thyroid tissue (not recorded which). The receptor was isolated from an adult man with Graves' hyperthyroidism. CDR3 nucleotides: TGTGCCATCAAGGGACTCCCGAACACCGGGGAGCTGTTTTTT. This translates into CAIKGLPNTGELFF.